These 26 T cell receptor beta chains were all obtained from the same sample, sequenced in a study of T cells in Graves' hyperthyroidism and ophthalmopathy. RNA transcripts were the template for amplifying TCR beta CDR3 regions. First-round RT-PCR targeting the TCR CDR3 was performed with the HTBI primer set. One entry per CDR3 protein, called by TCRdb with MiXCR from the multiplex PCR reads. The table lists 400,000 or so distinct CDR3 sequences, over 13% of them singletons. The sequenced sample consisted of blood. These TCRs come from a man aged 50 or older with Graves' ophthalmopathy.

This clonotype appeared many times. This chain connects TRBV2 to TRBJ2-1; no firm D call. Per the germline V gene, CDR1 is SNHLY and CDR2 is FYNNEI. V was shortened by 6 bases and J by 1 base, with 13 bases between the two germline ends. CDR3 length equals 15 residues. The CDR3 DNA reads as TGTGCCAGCAGCTGGGAAGTGGGGTCCTACAATGAGCAGTTCTTC. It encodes CASSWEVGSYNEQFF.

CDR3 sequence: CASSYDRAGANVLTF. In DNA, the CDR3 is TGTGCCAGCAGTTACGACAGGGCTGGGGCCAACGTCCTGACTTTC. V is TRBV6-2 or TRBV6-3 and J is TRBJ2-6; 7 bases map to TRBD1. V trimming: 2 bases; J trimming: 2 bases; junction bases outside the gene matches: 0. Germline CDR1 MNHEY, CDR2 SVGEGT. The CDR3 covers 15 residues.

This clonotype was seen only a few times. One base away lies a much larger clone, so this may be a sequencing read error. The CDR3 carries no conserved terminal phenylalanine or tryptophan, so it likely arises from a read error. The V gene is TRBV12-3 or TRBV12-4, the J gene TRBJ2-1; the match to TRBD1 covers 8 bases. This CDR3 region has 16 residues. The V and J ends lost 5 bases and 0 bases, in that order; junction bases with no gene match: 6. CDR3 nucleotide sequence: TGTGCCAGCAGTAGCCGACAGGGGTTCTCCTACAATGAGCAGTTCTAC. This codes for CASSSRQGFSYNEQFY.

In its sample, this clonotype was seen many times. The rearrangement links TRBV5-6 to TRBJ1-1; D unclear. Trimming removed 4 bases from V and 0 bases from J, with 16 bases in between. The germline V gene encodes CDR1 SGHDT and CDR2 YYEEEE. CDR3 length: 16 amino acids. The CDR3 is CASSPSWEGMNTEAFF. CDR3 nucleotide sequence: TGTGCCAGCAGCCCCTCTTGGGAGGGCATGAACACTGAAGCTTTCTTT.

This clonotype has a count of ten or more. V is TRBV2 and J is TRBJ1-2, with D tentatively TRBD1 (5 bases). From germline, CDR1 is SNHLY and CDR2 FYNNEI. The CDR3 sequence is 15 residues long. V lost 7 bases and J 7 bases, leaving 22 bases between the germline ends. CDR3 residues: CASTTTPGPVSGYTF. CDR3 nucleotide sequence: TGTGCCAGCACCACTACTCCGGGGCCGGTTAGTGGCTACACCTTC. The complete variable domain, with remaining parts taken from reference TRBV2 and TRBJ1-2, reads EPEVTQTPSHQVTQMGQEVILRCVPISNHLYFYWYRQILGQKVEFLVSFYNNEISEKSEIFDDQFSVERPDGSNFTLKIRSTKLEDSAMYFCASTTTPGPVSGYTFGSGTRLTVV.

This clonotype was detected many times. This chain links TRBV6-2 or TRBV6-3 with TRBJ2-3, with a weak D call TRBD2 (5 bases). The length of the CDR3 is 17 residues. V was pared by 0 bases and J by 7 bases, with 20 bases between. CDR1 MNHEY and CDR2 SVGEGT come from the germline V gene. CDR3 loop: CASSYSRAESLRNTQYF. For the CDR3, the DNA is TGTGCCAGCAGTTACTCGAGGGCGGAGTCTTTGCGAAATACGCAGTATTTT.

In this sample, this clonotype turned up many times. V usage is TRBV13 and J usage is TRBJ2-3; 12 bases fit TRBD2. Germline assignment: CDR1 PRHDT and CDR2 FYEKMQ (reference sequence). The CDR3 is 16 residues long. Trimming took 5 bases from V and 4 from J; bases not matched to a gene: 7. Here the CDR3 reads CASSQTSGRRADTQYF. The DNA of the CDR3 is TGTGCCAGCAGCCAAACTAGCGGGAGGAGAGCAGATACGCAGTATTTT.

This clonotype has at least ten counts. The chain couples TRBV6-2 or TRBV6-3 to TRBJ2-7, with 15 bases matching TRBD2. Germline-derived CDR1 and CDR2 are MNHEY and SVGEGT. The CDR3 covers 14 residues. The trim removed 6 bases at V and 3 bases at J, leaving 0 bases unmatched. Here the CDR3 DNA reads TGTGCCAGCAGGGGACTAGCGGGGGGCTACGAGCAGTACTTC. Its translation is CASRGLAGGYEQYF.

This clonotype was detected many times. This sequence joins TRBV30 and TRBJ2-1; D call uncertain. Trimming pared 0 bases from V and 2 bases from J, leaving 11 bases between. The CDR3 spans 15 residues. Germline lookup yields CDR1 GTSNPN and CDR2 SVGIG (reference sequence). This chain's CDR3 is CAWSVLNSPYNEQFF. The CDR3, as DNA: TGTGCCTGGAGTGTACTTAATTCCCCCTACAATGAGCAGTTCTTC.

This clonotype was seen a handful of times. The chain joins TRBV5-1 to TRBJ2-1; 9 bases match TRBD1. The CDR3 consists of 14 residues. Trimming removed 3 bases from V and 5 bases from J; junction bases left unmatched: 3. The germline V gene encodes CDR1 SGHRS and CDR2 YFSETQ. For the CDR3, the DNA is TGCGCCAGCAGCTCTGGACAGGGGAACAATGAGCAGTTCTTC. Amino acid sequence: CASSSGQGNNEQFF.

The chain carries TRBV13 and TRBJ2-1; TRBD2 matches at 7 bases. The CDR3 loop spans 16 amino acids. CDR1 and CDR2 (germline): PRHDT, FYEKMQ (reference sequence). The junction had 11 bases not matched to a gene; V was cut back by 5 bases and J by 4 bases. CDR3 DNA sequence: TGTGCCAGCAGCCCCGCGAGCGGGAAAAGATACAATGAGCAGTTCTTC. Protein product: CASSPASGKRYNEQFF.

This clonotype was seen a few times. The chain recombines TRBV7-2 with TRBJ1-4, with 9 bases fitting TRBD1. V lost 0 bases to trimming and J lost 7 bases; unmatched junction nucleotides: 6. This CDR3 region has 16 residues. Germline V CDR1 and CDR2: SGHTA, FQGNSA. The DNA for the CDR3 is TGTGCCAGCAGCTTAGCGAGGACAGGGGTTAGTGAAAAACTGTTTTTT. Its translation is CASSLARTGVSEKLFF. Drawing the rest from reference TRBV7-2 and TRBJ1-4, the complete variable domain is GAGVSQSPSNKVTEKGKDVELRCDPISGHTALYWYRQSLGQGLEFLIYFQGNSAPDKSGLPSDRFSAERTGGSVSTLTIQRTQQEDSAVYLCASSLARTGVSEKLFFGSGTQLSVL.

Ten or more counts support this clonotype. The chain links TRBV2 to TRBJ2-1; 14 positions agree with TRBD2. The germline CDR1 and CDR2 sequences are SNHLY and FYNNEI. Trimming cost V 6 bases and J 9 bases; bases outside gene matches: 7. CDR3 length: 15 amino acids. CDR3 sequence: CASRAGTSGSAEQFF. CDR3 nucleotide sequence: TGTGCCAGCAGGGCAGGGACTAGCGGGAGTGCTGAGCAGTTCTTC.

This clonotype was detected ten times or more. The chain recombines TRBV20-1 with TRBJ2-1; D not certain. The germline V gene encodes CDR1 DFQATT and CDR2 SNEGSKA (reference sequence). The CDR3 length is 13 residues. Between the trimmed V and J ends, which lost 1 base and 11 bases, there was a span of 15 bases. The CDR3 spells CSARVPRLSQQFF. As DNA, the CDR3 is TGCAGTGCTAGAGTTCCTCGACTCAGCCAGCAGTTCTTC.

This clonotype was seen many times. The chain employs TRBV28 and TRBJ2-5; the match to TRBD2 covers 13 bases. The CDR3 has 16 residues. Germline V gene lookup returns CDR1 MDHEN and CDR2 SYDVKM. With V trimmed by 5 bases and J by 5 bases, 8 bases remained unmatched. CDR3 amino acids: CASSPGTSGIFETQYF. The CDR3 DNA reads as TGTGCCAGCAGTCCCGGGACTAGCGGGATTTTCGAGACCCAGTACTTC.

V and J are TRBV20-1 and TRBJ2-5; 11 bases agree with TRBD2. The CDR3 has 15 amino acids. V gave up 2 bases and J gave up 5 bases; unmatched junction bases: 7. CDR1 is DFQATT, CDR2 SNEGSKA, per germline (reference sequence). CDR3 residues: CSARRTSGSGETQYF. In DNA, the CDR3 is TGCAGTGCTAGACGCACTAGCGGGAGTGGCGAGACCCAGTACTTC.

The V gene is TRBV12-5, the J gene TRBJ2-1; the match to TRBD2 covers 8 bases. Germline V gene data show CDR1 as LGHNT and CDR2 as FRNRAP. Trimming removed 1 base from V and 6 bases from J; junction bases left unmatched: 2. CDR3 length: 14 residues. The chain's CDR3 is CASGLGSGSNEQFF. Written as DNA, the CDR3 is TGTGCTAGTGGTTTGGGGAGCGGGAGCAATGAGCAGTTCTTC. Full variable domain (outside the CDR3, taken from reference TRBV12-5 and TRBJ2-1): DARVTQTPRHKVTEMGQEVTMRCQPILGHNTVFWYRQTMMQGLELLAYFRNRAPLDDSGMPKDRFSAEMPDATLATLKIQPSEPRDSAVYFCASGLGSGSNEQFFGPGTRLTVL.

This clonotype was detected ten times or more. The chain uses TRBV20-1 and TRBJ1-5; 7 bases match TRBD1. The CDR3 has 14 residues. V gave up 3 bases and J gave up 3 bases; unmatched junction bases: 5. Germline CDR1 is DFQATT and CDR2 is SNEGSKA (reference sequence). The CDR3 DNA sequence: TGCAGTGCTAGTCTAACAGGGGTCAATCAGCCCCAGCATTTT. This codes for CSASLTGVNQPQHF.

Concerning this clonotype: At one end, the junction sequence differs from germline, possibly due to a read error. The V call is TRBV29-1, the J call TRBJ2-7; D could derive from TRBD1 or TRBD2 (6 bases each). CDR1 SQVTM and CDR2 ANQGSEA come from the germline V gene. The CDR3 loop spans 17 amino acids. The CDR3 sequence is CSAEDPLEPGGNYEQYF. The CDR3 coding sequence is TGCAGCGCTGAAGATCCGCTGGAGCCCGGGGGCAACTACGAGCAGTACTTC.

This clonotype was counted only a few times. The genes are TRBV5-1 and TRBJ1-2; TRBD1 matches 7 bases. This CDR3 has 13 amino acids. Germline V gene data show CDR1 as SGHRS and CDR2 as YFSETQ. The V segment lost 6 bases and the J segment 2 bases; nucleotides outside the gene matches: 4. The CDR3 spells CASTPTGNYGYTF. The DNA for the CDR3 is TGCGCCAGCACTCCGACAGGGAACTATGGCTACACCTTC.

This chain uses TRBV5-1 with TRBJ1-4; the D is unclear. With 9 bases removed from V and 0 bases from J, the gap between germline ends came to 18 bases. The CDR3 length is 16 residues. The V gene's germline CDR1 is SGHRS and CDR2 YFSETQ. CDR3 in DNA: TGCGCCACCTACCCGGAGGCGCACGCAACTAATGAAAAACTGTTTTTT. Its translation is CATYPEAHATNEKLFF.

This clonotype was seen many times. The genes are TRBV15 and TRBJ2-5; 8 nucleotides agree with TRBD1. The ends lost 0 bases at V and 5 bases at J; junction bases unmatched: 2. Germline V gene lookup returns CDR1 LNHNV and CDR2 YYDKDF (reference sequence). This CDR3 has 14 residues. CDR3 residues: CATSRDQGAETQYF. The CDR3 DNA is TGTGCCACCAGCAGAGATCAGGGGGCTGAGACCCAGTACTTC.

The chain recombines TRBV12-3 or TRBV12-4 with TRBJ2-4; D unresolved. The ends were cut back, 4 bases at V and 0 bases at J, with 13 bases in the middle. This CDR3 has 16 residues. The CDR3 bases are TGTGCCAGCAGTTACAGCCCCCTCCTAGCCAAAAACATTCAGTACTTC. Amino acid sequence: CASSYSPLLAKNIQYF.

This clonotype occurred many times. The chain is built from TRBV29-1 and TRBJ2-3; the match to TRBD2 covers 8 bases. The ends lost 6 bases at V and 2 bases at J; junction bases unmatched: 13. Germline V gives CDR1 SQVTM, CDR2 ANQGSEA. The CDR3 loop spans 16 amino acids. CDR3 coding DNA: TGCAGCGTCGCCGGAGATTTACTAGCGGACACAGATACGCAGTATTTT. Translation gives CSVAGDLLADTDTQYF.

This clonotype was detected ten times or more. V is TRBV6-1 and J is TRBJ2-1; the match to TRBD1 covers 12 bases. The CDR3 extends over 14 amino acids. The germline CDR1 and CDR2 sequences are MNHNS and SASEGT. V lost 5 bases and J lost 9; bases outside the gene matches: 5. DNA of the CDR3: TGTGCCAGCAGTCGGGACAGGGGGCTGTCTGAGCAGTTCTTC. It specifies CASSRDRGLSEQFF.

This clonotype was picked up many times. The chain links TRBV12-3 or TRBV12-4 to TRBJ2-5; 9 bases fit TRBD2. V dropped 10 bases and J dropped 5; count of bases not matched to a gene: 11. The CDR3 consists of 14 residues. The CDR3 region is CATNRAGGLETQYF. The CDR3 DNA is TGTGCCACCAACCGCGCGGGAGGGCTCGAGACCCAGTACTTC.